Listed below are T cell receptor beta chains from one sample, sequenced in a study of cytotoxic CD8 clonotypes in ibrutinib-treated CLL. The assay was immunoSEQ multiplex PCR, and TCRdb's table has in-frame clones only and misses some. Of 150,000 or so clones listed, 70% to 90% are singletons. This specimen was PBMCs, taken at disease progression, from a patient treated with ibrutinib. The receptors derive from a human donor with chronic lymphocytic leukemia. The CDR3 runs from the conserved cysteine through the conserved F or W. D genes are given only for firm matches. Not all rows give a size; the values are once, few, many and, for expanded clones, a class.

j_call v_call clone_size d_call cdr3_aa cdr3_nt
TRBJ1-1 TRBV18 . . CASSPRATEAFF TGTGCCAGCTCACCACGGGCCACTGAAGCTTTCTTT
TRBJ2-3 TRBV15 many . CATSSGSGQIDTDTQYF TGTGCCACCAGCAGCGGAAGTGGACAGATAGACACAGATACGCAGTATTTT
TRBJ2-7 TRBV9 . TRBD2 CASSVGGLVSYEQYF TGTGCCAGCAGCGTCGGGGGACTAGTTTCATACGAGCAGTACTTC
TRBJ2-7 TRBV7-2 few . CASSPPNHYEQYF TGTGCCAGCAGCCCACCCAACCACTACGAGCAGTACTTC
TRBJ1-1 TRBV6-7 . TRBD1 CASSYPDGRGSVDTEAFF TGTGCCAGCAGTTACCCCGATGGCAGGGGGTCGGTAGACACTGAAGCTTTCTTT
TRBJ2-3 TRBV2 . . CASARGVPDTQYF TGTGCCAGCGCAAGAGGAGTCCCGGATACGCAGTATTTT
TRBJ1-2 TRBV29-1 . . CSVVEGNYGYTF TGCAGCGTTGTGGAGGGTAACTATGGCTACACCTTC
TRBJ1-1 TRBV4-3 . . CASSQVPDNALMNTEAFF TGCGCCAGCAGCCAAGTTCCGGATAATGCCTTAATGAACACTGAAGCTTTCTTT
TRBJ1-2 TRBV10-2 . TRBD1 CASSADRGGVGYTF TGCGCCAGCAGTGCGGACAGGGGGGGTGTCGGCTACACCTTC
TRBJ1-2 TRBV29-1 . . CSVEEGGPAHGYTF TGCAGCGTTGAAGAGGGGGGTCCTGCCCACGGCTACACCTTC
TRBJ2-7 TRBV4-3 . . CASSQEPSYEQYF TGCGCCAGCAGCCAAGAACCGTCCTACGAGCAGTACTTC
TRBJ2-5 TRBV5-6 . TRBD1 CASSLGTGQQETQYF TGTGCCAGCAGCTTGGGGACAGGGCAGCAAGAGACCCAGTACTTC
TRBJ1-5 TRBV5-6 . . CASSLRTAYSNQPQHF TGTGCCAGCAGCTTGCGGACAGCTTATAGCAATCAGCCCCAGCATTTT
TRBJ2-1 TRBV9 . . CASSVGGWREQFF TGTGCCAGCAGCGTAGGGGGTTGGAGGGAGCAGTTCTTC
TRBJ2-7 TRBV18 . TRBD1 CASSPSLGQSLYEQYF TGTGCCAGCTCACCGTCCTTGGGACAGAGTTTATACGAGCAGTACTTC
TRBJ1-1 TRBV28 . . CASSPLGEAFF TGTGCCAGCAGTCCCCTGGGGGAAGCTTTCTTT